This entry lists 12 T cell receptor beta chains sequenced from one sample in a study of Ad26.COV2.S vaccination and SARS-CoV-2 variants. Sequencing was performed with immunoSEQ multiplex PCR; in TCRdb, only in-frame clones are kept and a portion is missing. This repertoire shows about half a million clones, nearly 90% found once; its top ten account for about 1.5%. Treatment specified: around 19 received Ad26.COV2.S at low or high dose, single or two shots; roughly five received placebo; per-sample allocation not given. Collection of the samples took place on day 63 after the first injection of vaccine or placebo. Sequenced here: peripheral blood, sampled in a trial of Ad26.COV2.S vaccine versus placebo. All receptors derive from a person aged 18 to 59 who received the Ad26.COV2.S COVID-19 vaccine or a placebo.

The chain recombines TRBV5-1 with TRBJ2-2; TRBD2 might be the D (5 bases). Germline V gene data show CDR1 as SGHRS and CDR2 as YFSETQ. The CDR3 sequence is 14 residues long. V gave up 4 bases and J gave up 5 bases, with 12 bases separating them. The CDR3 nucleotides are TGCGCCAGCAGCCAGTACACGGGGACCGGGGAGCTGTTTTTT. The encoded protein is CASSQYTGTGELFF. Complete variable domain (other parts from reference TRBV5-1 and TRBJ2-2): KAGVTQTPRYLIKTRGQQVTLSCSPISGHRSVSWYQQTPGQGLQFLFEYFSETQRNKGNFPGRFSGRQFSNSRSEMNVSTLELGDSALYLCASSQYTGTGELFFGEGSRLTVL.

This clone was seen more than once but under ten times. As DNA, the CDR3 is TGTGCCAGCAGCTGGGCTAGCGGACCCCGGGTCGAGCAGTACTTC. Amino acids: CASSWASGPRVEQYF. The gene calls are TRBV5-8 and TRBJ2-7; 7 bases match TRBD2. Germline V gene lookup returns CDR1 SGHTS and CDR2 YDEGEE. Unmatched junction bases numbered 12, after V lost 3 bases and J lost 6 bases. The CDR3 extends over 15 amino acids.

The CDR3 spells CASSLSGGGNTEAFF. The CDR3 DNA sequence: TGTGCCAGCAGCTTATCGGGGGGTGGGAACACTGAAGCTTTCTTT. This sequence joins TRBV7-9 and TRBJ1-1; a weak D match, TRBD1 (5 bases). The germline V gene encodes CDR1 SEHNR and CDR2 FQNEAQ (reference sequence). This CDR3 is 15 amino acids long. V lost 2 bases to trimming and J lost 1 base, with 11 bases between them.

The chain carries TRBV19 and TRBJ1-2, with D perhaps TRBD1 (5 bases). The CDR3 spans 13 residues. Trimming left V 7 bases short and J 3 bases short, with 12 bases between. Germline CDR1 reads LNHDA; CDR2 reads SQIVND (reference sequence). CDR3 in DNA: TGTGCCAGTACCCTCGGGGGATACTATGGCTACACCTTC. Encoded protein: CASTLGGYYGYTF.

This chain joins TRBV28 and TRBJ2-1; D perhaps matches TRBD1 (6 bases). V lost 5 bases and J lost 0, with 17 bases in between. The CDR3 runs to 17 residues. The germline V gene has CDR1 MDHEN and CDR2 SYDVKM. In DNA form, the CDR3 reads TGTGCCAGCAGTCCGGGACACTTCAAGAGCTCCTACAATGAGCAGTTCTTC. Translating it yields CASSPGHFKSSYNEQFF.

This clone appeared once. This chain connects TRBV6-2 or TRBV6-3 to TRBJ2-7; D uncertain. The V and J ends lost 4 bases and 0 bases respectively, with 7 bases between them. The V gene's germline CDR1 is MNHEY and CDR2 SVGEGT. The CDR3 totals 13 residues. For the CDR3, the DNA is TGTGCCAGCAGTTTTTCAAGCTCCTACGAGCAGTACTTC. Amino acid sequence: CASSFSSSYEQYF.

The genes are TRBV5-4 and TRBJ2-7; the match to TRBD1 covers 7 bases. With V trimmed by 3 bases and J by 4 bases, 10 bases remained unmatched. The CDR3 covers 15 residues. Germline V lookup: CDR1 SGHNT, CDR2 YYREEE (reference sequence). As DNA, the CDR3 is TGTGCCAGCAGCTCGGGACAGCTTGGGACGTACGAGCAGTACTTC. This gives the protein CASSSGQLGTYEQYF.

The chain joins TRBV30 to TRBJ1-2; D is unclear. The CDR3 is made up of 13 amino acids. Trimming took 1 base from V and 2 from J, leaving 8 bases between them. Germline V lookup: CDR1 GTSNPN, CDR2 SVGIG (reference sequence). The CDR3 region is CAWSDSLNYGYTF. The CDR3 DNA is TGTGCCTGGAGTGACAGCCTAAACTATGGCTACACCTTC.

This clone was observed a handful of times. The chain joins TRBV10-2 to TRBJ2-1, with D hard to call. From germline, CDR1 is WSHSY and CDR2 SAAADI. The CDR3 totals 18 residues. V lost 0 bases and J lost 6, with 21 bases in between. CDR3 nucleotides: TGCGCCAGCAGTGAGTCTTCTAGAACGATAAGAAAAGGCAATGAGCAGTTCTTC. Translating it yields CASSESSRTIRKGNEQFF.

About this clone itself: A junction boundary mismatches the germline segment, possibly from a read error. This CDR3 reads CASSPRLAGVAGLQETQYF. The CDR3 DNA reads TGTGCTAGCAGCCCAAGACTAGCGGGAGTGGCGGGCCTCCAAGAGACCCAGTACTTC. The chain combines TRBV7-7 with TRBJ2-5, with 12 bases fitting TRBD2. There are 19 residues in the CDR3. The germline V gene has CDR1 SSHAT and CDR2 FNYEAQ (reference sequence). The full variable domain, with the rest looked up from reference TRBV7-7 and TRBJ2-5, is GAGVSQSPRYKVTKRGQDVTLRCDPISSHATLYWYQQALGQGPEFLTYFNYEAQPDKSGLPSDRFSAERPEGSISTLTIQRTEQRDSAMYRCASSPRLAGVAGLQETQYFGPGTRLLVL.

This rearrangement joins TRBV4-1 to TRBJ2-5; D call uncertain. Germline CDR1 reads MGHRA; CDR2 reads YSYEKL. The V end was cut by 4 bases, the J end by 3 bases, with 18 bases between. The CDR3 runs to 16 residues. CDR3 sequence: CASSPVLTTQEETQYF. The CDR3 DNA is TGCGCCAGCAGCCCAGTCCTCACTACCCAAGAAGAGACCCAGTACTTC.

The V gene is TRBV10-1, the J gene TRBJ2-3; tentative D call: TRBD2 (6 bases). This CDR3 is built from 16 residues. Germline CDR1 and CDR2: WNHNN and SYGVQD (reference sequence). Trimming stripped 0 bases from V and 9 bases from J, with 19 bases between. CDR3 in amino acids: CASSESYGTRTATQYF. For the CDR3, the DNA is TGCGCCAGCAGTGAGTCATACGGGACTCGGACGGCGACGCAGTATTTT.